This TCR beta chain was retrieved from a study of blood T cell repertoires in COVID-19. Study information: The study drew acute and convalescent COVID-19 samples from the United States, Italy and Spain. Sources were T cells, B-cell-depleted T cells, or PBMCs; the material itself was cDNA or gDNA.

V lost 0 bases and J 4 bases, leaving 12 bases between the germline ends. Per the germline V gene, CDR1 is LNHNV and CDR2 is YYDKDF (reference sequence). The CDR3 runs to 16 residues. Per the original methods: Scientists estimated how many nucleated cells there were by amplifying reference gene primers. TCRdb's table, derived via immunoSEQ multiplex PCR, lists solely in-frame clones and lacks some. The DNA gave D and trimming, while V, J and clone size come from that table. The sample lists about 170,000 clones; 80% to 90% were seen once. The specimen sequenced was peripheral blood. The chain couples TRBV15 to TRBJ2-2, with D unclear. The receptor was derived from a woman aged 70 to 79 who had recovered from COVID-19. CDR3 protein: CATSRDPVSGTGELFF. CDR3 nucleotide sequence: TGTGCCACCAGCAGAGACCCGGTGTCGGGCACCGGGGAGCTGTTTTTT.